The clone carrying this T cell receptor (beta chain) was seen only a few times. The record originates from a study of CD8+ T cells in alopecia areata. TCR sequencing used cDNA made by reverse transcription of extracted RNA. Profiled with immunoSEQ multiplex PCR; TCRdb holds only in-frame clones, not every one. The sample has around 120,000 clones, 53% seen once; the top ten hold roughly 0.5%. The treatment here: oral pan-JAK inhibitor, 5-10 mg twice daily. Germline V lookup: CDR1 MNHNS, CDR2 SASEGT. There are 15 residues in the CDR3. After removal of 2 bases from V and 10 bases from J, the junction contained 7 bases not matched to a gene.

Sequencing used CD4+ T cells sorted from blood, obtained at week 4, from a patient treated with tofacitinib. The sequence was obtained from a human donor with alopecia areata. The chain carries TRBV6-1 and TRBJ2-1, with 11 positions matching TRBD2. The CDR3 here is CASSESSGGSREQFF. CDR3 DNA: TGTGCCAGCAGTGAATCTAGCGGGGGGAGTAGAGAGCAGTTCTTC.